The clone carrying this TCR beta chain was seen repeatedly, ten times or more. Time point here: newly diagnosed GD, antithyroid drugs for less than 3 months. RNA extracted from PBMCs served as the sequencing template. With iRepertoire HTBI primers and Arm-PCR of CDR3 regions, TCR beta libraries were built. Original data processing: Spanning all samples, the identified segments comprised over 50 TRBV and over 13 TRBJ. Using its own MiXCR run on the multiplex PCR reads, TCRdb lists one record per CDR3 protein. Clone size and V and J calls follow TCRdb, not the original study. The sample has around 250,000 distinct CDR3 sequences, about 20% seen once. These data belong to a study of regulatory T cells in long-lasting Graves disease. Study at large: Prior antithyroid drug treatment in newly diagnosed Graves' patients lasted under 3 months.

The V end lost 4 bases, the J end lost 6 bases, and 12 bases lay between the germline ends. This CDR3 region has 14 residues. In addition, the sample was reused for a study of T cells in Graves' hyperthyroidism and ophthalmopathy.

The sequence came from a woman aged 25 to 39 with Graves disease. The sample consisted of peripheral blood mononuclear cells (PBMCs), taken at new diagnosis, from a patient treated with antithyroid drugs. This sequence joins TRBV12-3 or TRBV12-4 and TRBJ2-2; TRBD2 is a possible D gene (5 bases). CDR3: CASSSRRVPGELFF. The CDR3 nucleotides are TGTGCCAGCAGTTCGCGGCGGGTGCCCGGGGAGCTGTTTTTT.